A selection of T cell receptor beta chains follows, all from one sample in a study of human T cells and chemical hapten exposure. TCRdb reanalysed the RACE reads using MiXCR and keeps one entry per CDR3 protein. This sample carries about 40,000 distinct CDR3 sequences, about 3.5% of them seen once, and the ten largest clones take 5.5% to 7.5%. The material sequenced was whole blood, taken in connection with sensitization to the hapten diphenylcyclopropenone (DPC). These receptors were obtained from a man in his forties with alopecia areata. Some clones in this sample may be carry-over from other donors' samples. Both conserved end residues are part of each CDR3. Fields, in order: clone size, J gene, V gene, D gene, CDR3 DNA, CDR3 protein. D genes are given only for firm matches. The size entry is marked missing in some rows and otherwise reads once, few, many or a size class.

many TRBJ2-5 TRBV15 TRBD2 TGTGCCACCAGCAGAGTGACGGGAGGCCAAGAGACCCAGTACTTC CATSRVTGGQETQYF
. TRBJ2-7 TRBV2 . TGTGCCAGGGAGGAAGTCCCCAGCTCCTACGAGCAGTACTTC CAREEVPSSYEQYF
many TRBJ2-7 TRBV3-1 . TGTGCCACCTCTTCCAGGGTCCGCGAGCAGTACTTC CATSSRVREQYF
many TRBJ2-5 TRBV20-1 TRBD2 TGCAGTGCTAGAGAGAGCGGGACCGCTGTGGAGACCCAGTACTTC CSARESGTAVETQYF
many TRBJ2-1 TRBV28 . TGTGCCAGCAGCCACAGGATACACTCCTACAATGAGCAGTTCTTC CASSHRIHSYNEQFF
many TRBJ2-3 TRBV20-1 TRBD1 TGCAGTGCTACAGGGGGTTACACAGATACGCAGTATTTT CSATGGYTDTQYF
many TRBJ1-5 TRBV7-6 . TGTGCCAGCAGCCCGACGGAGAATCAGCCCCAGCATTTT CASSPTENQPQHF
few TRBJ2-7 TRBV28 . TGTGCCAGCAGGCAGGGCGTCTACGAGCAGTACTTC CASRQGVYEQYF
many TRBJ2-3 TRBV7-3 TRBD2 TGTGCCAGCAGCTCAGAGCAAGAGGGAGGGGATACGCAGTATTTT CASSSEQEGGDTQYF
. TRBJ1-1 TRBV12-3/TRBV12-4 . TGTGCCAGCAGGACAGGACAGTACACTGAAGCTTTCTTT CASRTGQYTEAFF
many TRBJ2-3 TRBV20-1 TRBD2 TGCAGTGCTAGAGATCTTCTAGCGGGAGTCACAGATACGCAGTATTTT CSARDLLAGVTDTQYF
many TRBJ2-3 TRBV12-3/TRBV12-4 TRBD2 TGTGCCAGCAGTAGGCTAGCGGGAGGGTACCGTACGCAGTATTTT CASSRLAGGYRTQYF
many TRBJ2-7 TRBV20-1 . TGCAGTGCTAGAGAAGGGACCGGCCGGGACGCCAGCTCCTACGAGCAGTACTTC CSAREGTGRDASSYEQYF
many TRBJ2-7 TRBV12-3/TRBV12-4 TRBD1 TGTGCCAGCAGTCCCCAGGGGGCTGGAACTAAGCAGTACTTC CASSPQGAGTKQYF
. TRBJ2-1 TRBV5-4 . TGTGCCAGCAGCTTGGGGGTTGCGGGATGGGGCAATGAGCAGTTCTTC CASSLGVAGWGNEQFF
few TRBJ2-7 TRBV5-4 . TGTGCCAGCAGCCCCCATCGGGGGACGCCAACCTACGAGCAGTACTTC CASSPHRGTPTYEQYF
. TRBJ2-1 TRBV12-3/TRBV12-4 TRBD2 TGTGCCAGCAGTCCGCGGGGGACGTTTTCCTACAATGAGCAGTTCTTC CASSPRGTFSYNEQFF
many TRBJ2-6 TRBV28 TRBD1 TGTGCCAGCAGGCTCGGGACAGGGGGCGTTGGGGCCAACGTCCTGACTTTC CASRLGTGGVGANVLTF
few TRBJ1-5 TRBV7-8 TRBD1 TGTGCCAGCAGCTTAGTTCCACAGGGGACATCTCAAAGCAATCAGCCCCAGCATTTT CASSLVPQGTSQSNQPQHF
many TRBJ2-6 TRBV7-2 TRBD1 TGTGCCAGCAGCTTAATGGTCGGGACAGGGCCCTCTGGGGCCAACGTCCTGACTTTC CASSLMVGTGPSGANVLTF
many TRBJ2-4 TRBV11-3 TRBD1 TGTGCCAGCAGCCCGGGACAGGGGATTGGCAAAAACATTCAGTACTTC CASSPGQGIGKNIQYF
many TRBJ2-7 TRBV12-3/TRBV12-4 . TGTGCCAGCAGTCGCACGAGGGATGTGCGGGATACCTACGAGCAGTACTTC CASSRTRDVRDTYEQYF
many TRBJ2-2 TRBV9 . TGTGCCAGCAGCGTAGGGGGACGGTCAAACACCGGGGAGCTGTTTTTT CASSVGGRSNTGELFF
many TRBJ2-3 TRBV12-3/TRBV12-4 . TGTGCCAGCAAGGAGGGCACAGATACGCAGTATTTT CASKEGTDTQYF
many TRBJ1-3 TRBV28 . TGTGCCAGCAGCCCGCCGGGACCTCGAAACACCATATATTTT CASSPPGPRNTIYF
many TRBJ1-5 TRBV6-2/TRBV6-3 . TGTGCCAGCAGTTACATGGGGAATCAGCCCCAGCATTTT CASSYMGNQPQHF
many TRBJ1-2 TRBV14 . TGTGCCAGCAGCCAAGAATATCGGGGGCCCGGCTATGGCTACACCTTC CASSQEYRGPGYGYTF
many TRBJ1-5 TRBV20-1 . TGCAGTGCTAGCGGGCGCGGACATCAGCCCCAGCATTTT CSASGRGHQPQHF
many TRBJ2-7 TRBV20-1 TRBD2 TGCAGTGCTAGGTCCCTGACTAGCGGGGGGGCAGGGGGAGGCGAGCAGTACTTC CSARSLTSGGAGGGEQYF
. TRBJ2-7 TRBV2 . TGTGCCAGCGGAGGACGGAGTACGGGGGAGCAGTACTTC CASGGRSTGEQYF
many TRBJ2-1 TRBV5-1 TRBD2 TGCGCCAGCAGCCAGGGACTATCCTACAATGAGCAGTTCTTC CASSQGLSYNEQFF
many TRBJ2-3 TRBV29-1 TRBD2 TGCAGCGTTGATGGCGGGAGTGCAGATACGCAGTATTTT CSVDGGSADTQYF
many TRBJ1-1 TRBV6-1 . TGTGCCAGCAGGGAGGGACCCCTGAAGTTTGAAGCTTTCTTT CASREGPLKFEAFF
many TRBJ1-6 TRBV19 . TGTGCCAGTAGTCCGCGGGCCGCCGGGAATTCACCCCTCCACTTT CASSPRAAGNSPLHF
many TRBJ1-5 TRBV6-6 . TGTGCCAGCAGTTACTCGAAGGACGCCTTTAGGAGCAATCAGCCCCAGCATTTT CASSYSKDAFRSNQPQHF
many TRBJ1-5 TRBV6-2/TRBV6-3 TRBD1 TGTGCCAGCAGTCATGCCCTCCCGGGACAGCAAATTGTGGAGCCCCAGCATTTT CASSHALPGQQIVEPQHF
many TRBJ2-7 TRBV27 TRBD2 TGTGCCAGCAGTTTTAGCGGGAACTACGAGCAGTACTTC CASSFSGNYEQYF
many TRBJ2-1 TRBV25-1 . TGTGCCAGCAGGCGGGACTCCCTGGGTGAGCAGTTCTTC CASRRDSLGEQFF
many TRBJ2-3 TRBV2 . TGTGCCAGCAGTGAAGGAGGCAGCACAGATACGCAGTATTTT CASSEGGSTDTQYF
many TRBJ2-7 TRBV12-3/TRBV12-4 . TGTGCCAGCAGTTTTAAGGGCGAGCAGTACTTC CASSFKGEQYF
many TRBJ2-5 TRBV5-1 . TGCGCCAGTATGGGGCCCCAAGAGACCCAGTACTTC CASMGPQETQYF